This entry is about one T cell receptor beta chain. What it binds is not known. Other nucleotide sequences from this sample produce the same CDR3. These data originate in a study of T cell responses to AZD1222 COVID-19 vaccine. As for the study in general: Second doses at about 4 or about 12 weeks were pooled.

Using immunoSEQ multiplex PCR, the repertoire was profiled, and TCRdb retains in-frame clones only, with some absent. The sample includes over 150,000 clones, around 89% of them seen just once. Study-wide points: Only after the peak T cell response were repertoires sampled. Donors, mostly white British, included more females; clonal diversity was possibly underestimated. Two doses of AZD1222 preceded a rise in Spike-specific TCR breadth and depth.

Germline V lookup: CDR1 SQVTM, CDR2 ANQGSEA. Trimming shortened V by 2 bases and J by 2 bases, and 6 bases separated the two germline ends. CDR3 length: 12 amino acids. The material was peripheral blood, obtained on day 0 of AZD1222 vaccination. This TCR was sampled from an adult in good health. The chain carries TRBV29-1 and TRBJ1-2, with D unresolved. CDR3 DNA: TGCAGCGTTGAATCGGGGAACTATGGCTACACCTTC. As protein: CSVESGNYGYTF.